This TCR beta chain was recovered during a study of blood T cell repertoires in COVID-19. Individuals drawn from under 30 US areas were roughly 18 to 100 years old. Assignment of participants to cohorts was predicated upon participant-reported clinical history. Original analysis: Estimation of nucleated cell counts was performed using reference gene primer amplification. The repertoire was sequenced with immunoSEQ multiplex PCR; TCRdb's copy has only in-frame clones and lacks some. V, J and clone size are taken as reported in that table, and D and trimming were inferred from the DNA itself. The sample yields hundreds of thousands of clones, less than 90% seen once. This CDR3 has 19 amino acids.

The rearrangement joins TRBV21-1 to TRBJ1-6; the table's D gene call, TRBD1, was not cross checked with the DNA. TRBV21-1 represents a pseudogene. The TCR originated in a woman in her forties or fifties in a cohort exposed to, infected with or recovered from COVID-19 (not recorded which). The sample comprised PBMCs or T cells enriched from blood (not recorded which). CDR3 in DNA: TGTGCCAGCAGCAAAGTAACAGAGGACAGGGCGTGGGGTAATTCACCCCTCCACTTT. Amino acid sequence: CASSKVTEDRAWGNSPLHF.